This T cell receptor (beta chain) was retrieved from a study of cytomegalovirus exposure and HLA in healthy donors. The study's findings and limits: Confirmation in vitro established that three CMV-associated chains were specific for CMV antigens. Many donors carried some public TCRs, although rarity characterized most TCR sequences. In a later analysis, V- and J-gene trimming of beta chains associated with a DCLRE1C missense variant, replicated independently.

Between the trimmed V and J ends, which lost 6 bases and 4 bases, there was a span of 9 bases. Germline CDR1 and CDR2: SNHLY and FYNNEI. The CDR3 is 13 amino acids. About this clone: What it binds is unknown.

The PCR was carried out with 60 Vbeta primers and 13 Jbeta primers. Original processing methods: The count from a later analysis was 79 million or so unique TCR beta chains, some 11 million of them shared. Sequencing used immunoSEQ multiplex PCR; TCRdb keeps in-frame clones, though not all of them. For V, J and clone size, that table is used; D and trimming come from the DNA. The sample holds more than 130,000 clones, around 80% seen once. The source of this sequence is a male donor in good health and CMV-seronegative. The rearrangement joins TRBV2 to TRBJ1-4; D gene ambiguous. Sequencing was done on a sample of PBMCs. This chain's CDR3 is CASSFRVNEKLFF. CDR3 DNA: TGTGCCAGCAGCTTCCGAGTTAATGAAAAACTGTTTTTT.